This T cell receptor (beta chain) stems from a study of CD8 T cells in ankylosing spondylitis. V shed 4 bases and J shed 5 bases, with 6 bases lying between them. The CDR3 spans 12 residues. This clonotype has just a few counts. TCRdb fed the 5' RACE reads into MiXCR, producing one record per CDR3 protein. The profile shows 250,000 to 400,000 distinct CDR3 sequences, approximately 10% of them singletons. This receptor was taken from a female donor with ankylosing spondylitis or in good health (not recorded which). The source material was blood, either unsorted or a sorted T cell fraction (not recorded which). The V call is TRBV12-3 or TRBV12-4, the J call TRBJ1-5; D remains unclear. The CDR3 coding sequence is TGTGCCAGCAGTTGGGTGGATCAGCCCCAGCATTTT. It is translated as CASSWVDQPQHF.